Below, 29 T cell receptor beta chains from the same sample are listed, as sequenced in a study of high-grade serous ovarian cancer treatment subgroups. The tumor samples were collected prior to definitive surgery or chemotherapy. Assay used: immunoSEQ multiplex PCR; TCRdb lists only in-frame clones, some missing. The sample carries over 1,500 clones, about two thirds recorded once. The sample taken for sequencing was tumor tissue. These receptors all come from a human donor with high-grade serous ovarian cancer.

The CDR3 nucleotides are TGTGCCAGCAGCTTAGGGGGACTAGCGGGAGCCCCCTTCTACAATGAGCAGTTCTTC. It specifies CASSLGGLAGAPFYNEQFF. V and J are TRBV7-9 and TRBJ2-1; 14 positions agree with TRBD2. The CDR3 contains 19 residues. The V gene's germline CDR1 is SEHNR and CDR2 FQNEAQ (reference sequence). Losses at the gene ends were 1 base for V and 3 bases for J; bases not matched to a gene: 8.

This clone was recorded a few times. The chain has TRBV6-5 and TRBJ2-7, with TRBD1 identical over 9 bases. This CDR3 comprises 15 residues. Germline V gives CDR1 MNHEY, CDR2 SVGAGI. J lost 5 bases, V lost 7 bases, and 12 bases had no gene match. CDR3: CASKRAGTGIHEQYF. In DNA form, the CDR3 reads TGTGCCAGCAAACGAGCCGGGACAGGGATCCACGAGCAGTACTTC.

The chain couples TRBV18 to TRBJ2-7; D ambiguous. Germline V gene sequence: CDR1 KGHSH, CDR2 LQKENI. The V end lost 2 bases, the J end lost 4 bases, and 15 bases lay between the germline ends. The CDR3 is 15 residues long. CDR3 coding DNA: TGTGCCAGCTCACCAAGCCTGGCCCCGCGATACGAGCAGTACTTC. This translates into CASSPSLAPRYEQYF.

This chain connects TRBV5-5 to TRBJ1-5; D remains ambiguous. V lost 0 bases, J lost 0 bases, and 7 bases lay in between. This CDR3 contains 15 residues. In germline, CDR1 is SGHKS, CDR2 YYEKEE (reference sequence). Here the CDR3 reads CASSLEAYSNQPQHF. The CDR3 DNA reads as TGTGCCAGCAGCTTGGAAGCTTATAGCAATCAGCCCCAGCATTTT.

The chain is built from TRBV2 and TRBJ2-5; a weak D match, TRBD2 (6 bases). Germline V gene sequence: CDR1 SNHLY, CDR2 FYNNEI. This CDR3 is 18 amino acids long. Trimming left V 3 bases short and J 4 bases short, with 24 bases between. CDR3 DNA sequence: TGTGCCAGCAGTGATAGGGGCCCTCTAGCGTCTTGGGCAGAGACCCAGTACTTC. Residues: CASSDRGPLASWAETQYF.

This clone was picked up one time. V usage is TRBV13 and J usage is TRBJ2-5, with D unclear. The DNA end lines up better with TRBJ2-7; the J call may be wrong. Per germline, CDR1 PRHDT and CDR2 FYEKMQ (reference sequence). The CDR3 has 13 residues. The CDR3 DNA reads TGTGCCAGCAGCTTAGGCACTTCCTACGAGCAGTACTTC. Amino acid sequence: CASSLGTSYEQYF.

This clone has just one count. The chain links TRBV28 to TRBJ1-1; D is unclear. Trimming cost V 4 bases and J 5 bases, with 20 bases left between them. The V gene's germline CDR1 is MDHEN and CDR2 SYDVKM. The CDR3 totals 16 residues. CDR3 in amino acids: CASSSILVGAGTEAFF. For the CDR3, the DNA is TGTGCCAGCAGTTCCATTCTAGTGGGAGCAGGAACTGAAGCTTTCTTT.

The chain employs TRBV4-1 and TRBJ2-1; 8 positions match TRBD1. The germline gives CDR1 MGHRA, CDR2 YSYEKL. The CDR3 has 14 residues. J lost 6 bases, V lost 4 bases, and 5 bases had no gene match. This CDR3 is CASSRTTGVNEQFF. The CDR3 nucleotides are TGCGCCAGCAGCCGGACGACAGGGGTCAATGAGCAGTTCTTC.

The table lists this clone with a count of one. The chain links TRBV6-5 to TRBJ2-3; D unclear. Deletions cut 3 bases from V and 2 bases from J, with 9 bases between. The germline gives CDR1 MNHEY, CDR2 SVGAGI. The CDR3 is made up of 14 amino acids. The DNA for the CDR3 is TGTGCCAGCAGTTATCTCGGGTTCACAGATACGCAGTATTTT. This gives the protein CASSYLGFTDTQYF.

The chain joins TRBV5-1 to TRBJ1-1, with TRBD1 as a possible D gene (5 bases). This CDR3 has 15 amino acids. Germline values: CDR1 SGHRS, CDR2 YFSETQ. Trimming cost V 0 bases and J 2 bases, with 11 bases left between them. CDR3 amino acids: CASSLGVGVNTEAFF. The DNA for the CDR3 is TGCGCCAGCAGCTTGGGTGTGGGGGTCAACACTGAAGCTTTCTTT.

The chain employs TRBV27 and TRBJ2-3; the D call may be TRBD1 or TRBD2 (6 bases each). V was trimmed by 4 bases and J by 0 bases, leaving 8 bases between them. This CDR3 region has 14 residues. Germline CDR1 and CDR2: MNHEY and SMNVEV (reference sequence). The CDR3 reads CASSWGASTDTQYF. The CDR3 coding sequence is TGTGCCAGCAGTTGGGGGGCAAGCACAGATACGCAGTATTTT.

V and J are TRBV7-2 and TRBJ2-3; D perhaps matches TRBD1 (6 bases). There are 16 residues in the CDR3. Germline CDR1 reads SGHTA; CDR2 reads FQGNSA. Trimming removed 1 base at V and 3 bases at J, with 14 bases between. The CDR3, as DNA: TGTGCCAGCAGCTTAGATTGGGGGCTAGGAACAGATACGCAGTATTTT. Amino acids: CASSLDWGLGTDTQYF.

The V call is TRBV19, the J call TRBJ2-2; D is unclear. Trimming cost V 4 bases and J 3 bases, with 6 bases left between them. From germline, CDR1 is LNHDA and CDR2 SQIVND (reference sequence). The CDR3 is made up of 13 amino acids. The CDR3 reads CASSRADTGELFF. CDR3 bases: TGTGCCAGTAGTAGGGCGGACACCGGGGAGCTGTTTTTT.

This clone was recorded a few times. This sequence joins TRBV4-3 and TRBJ1-6; 7 nucleotides agree with TRBD1. Germline V gene lookup returns CDR1 LGHNA and CDR2 YSLEER. This CDR3 is built from 16 residues. V gave up 1 base and J gave up 4 bases; unmatched junction bases: 4. The CDR3 DNA reads TGCGCCAGCAGCCAAGTGTTACAGGGGTATAATTCACCCCTCCACTTT. This translates into CASSQVLQGYNSPLHF.

This clone was picked up one time. This chain uses TRBV5-4 with TRBJ2-6; 11 nucleotides agree with TRBD2. Germline loops: CDR1 SGHNT, CDR2 YYREEE (reference sequence). The J segment lost 0 bases and the V segment lost 0 bases, leaving 8 bases of the junction unmatched. The CDR3 length is 20 residues. CDR3 in DNA: TGTGCCAGCAGCTTGGATGGACTAGCGGGCCCTAGCTCTGGGGCCAACGTCCTGACTTTC. Amino acid sequence: CASSLDGLAGPSSGANVLTF.

The genes are TRBV2 and TRBJ2-5; D call uncertain. CDR3 size: 15 residues. Looked up from germline, CDR1 is SNHLY and CDR2 is FYNNEI. V lost 7 bases, J lost 1 base, and 16 bases lay in between. As DNA, the CDR3 is TGTGCCAGCACAATTGGGCAGAGCCTCCAAGAGACCCAGTACTTC. Amino acids: CASTIGQSLQETQYF.

As for this clone: Other DNA sequences within the sample encode an identical CDR3. The chain uses TRBV7-9 and TRBJ1-1, with TRBD1 matching 9 bases. V dropped 4 bases and J dropped 5; count of bases not matched to a gene: 5. CDR3 length equals 14 residues. CDR1 is SEHNR and CDR2 is FQNEAQ in the germline V gene (reference sequence). The CDR3 sequence is CASSSLQGATEAFF. The CDR3 DNA sequence: TGTGCCAGCAGCTCGTTACAGGGGGCGACTGAAGCTTTCTTT.

This chain links TRBV2 with TRBJ1-2; the match to TRBD1 covers 8 bases. CDR3 length: 14 amino acids. From germline, CDR1 is SNHLY and CDR2 FYNNEI. Unmatched junction bases numbered 6, after V lost 4 bases and J lost 5 bases. The chain's CDR3 is CASSAGQGLYGYTF. CDR3 nucleotides: TGTGCCAGCAGTGCCGGACAGGGACTTTATGGCTACACCTTC.

This clone is large within its sample. V usage is TRBV19 and J usage is TRBJ1-2, with no clear D. Trimming took off 7 bases at V and 4 bases at J, with 16 bases between the two ends. Germline V CDR1 and CDR2: LNHDA, SQIVND (reference sequence). The CDR3 contains 14 residues. The CDR3 coding sequence is TGTGCCAGTACCCCCCCCGGGATCCTCTATGGCTACACCTTC. Translating it yields CASTPPGILYGYTF.

The V and J genes are TRBV4-1 and TRBJ2-2, with TRBD2 matching 7 bases. V shed 5 bases, J shed 1 base, and the junction held 16 bases outside the gene matches. Per germline, CDR1 MGHRA and CDR2 YSYEKL. The CDR3 has 19 residues. CDR3 region: CASSSHAKAGLGNTGELFF. CDR3 sequence (DNA): TGCGCCAGCAGCTCACACGCCAAGGCCGGACTAGGGAACACCGGGGAGCTGTTTTTT.

This clone was counted only a few times. This sequence joins TRBV5-1 and TRBJ2-1; a possible D gene is TRBD2 (5 bases). CDR3 length equals 14 residues. CDR1 SGHRS and CDR2 YFSETQ come from the germline V gene. Trimming cost V 7 bases and J 1 base, with 12 bases left between them. CDR3 bases: TGCGCCAGCCAACGGGAATTGTCCTACAATGAGCAGTTCTTC. This codes for CASQRELSYNEQFF.

V gene TRBV5-6 combines with J gene TRBJ1-1; possible D gene TRBD1, 5 bases. The V and J ends lost 3 bases and 1 base respectively, with 13 bases between them. This CDR3 has 15 amino acids. The V gene's germline CDR1 is SGHDT and CDR2 YYEEEE. CDR3 in DNA: TGTGCCAGCAGCTACTTTGGGGCGGGGAACACTGAAGCTTTCTTT. This gives the protein CASSYFGAGNTEAFF.

The chain combines TRBV2 with TRBJ1-2; tentative D call: TRBD1 (5 bases). The CDR3 is 12 amino acids. Trimming cost V 6 bases and J 3 bases, with 8 bases left between them. Germline CDR1 is SNHLY and CDR2 is FYNNEI. CDR3 sequence: CASSAGYYGYTF. CDR3 coding DNA: TGTGCCAGCAGCGCAGGGTACTATGGCTACACCTTC.

The chain recombines TRBV18 with TRBJ1-2; D gene unclear. The CDR3 sequence is 11 residues long. Trimming removed 2 bases at V and 6 bases at J, with 4 bases between. Germline V gives CDR1 KGHSH, CDR2 LQKENI. The CDR3 sequence is CASSPADGYTF. CDR3 DNA: TGTGCCAGCTCACCAGCGGATGGCTACACCTTC.

The chain employs TRBV6-1 and TRBJ2-2; D is perhaps TRBD1 (5 bases). Germline loops: CDR1 MNHNS, CDR2 SASEGT. V was pared by 5 bases and J by 1 base, with 11 bases between. The CDR3 loop spans 15 amino acids. In nucleotides, the CDR3 is TGTGCCAGCAGTTCCACCAGGGTGAACACCGGGGAGCTGTTTTTT. Amino acids: CASSSTRVNTGELFF.

This clone has only a few counts. This chain connects TRBV19 to TRBJ2-1, with 9 bases identical to TRBD2. V shed 4 bases and J 2 bases; nucleotides not matched to a gene: 6. The CDR3 totals 16 residues. The germline V gene has CDR1 LNHDA and CDR2 SQIVND (reference sequence). The CDR3 sequence: CASSKDAGGTYNEQFF. The CDR3 DNA is TGTGCCAGTAGTAAGGATGCGGGGGGGACCTACAATGAGCAGTTCTTC.

The V gene is TRBV23-1, the J gene TRBJ1-5; D call uncertain. TRBV23-1 is designated an ORF whose function remains uncertain. The ends were cut back, 4 bases at V and 0 bases at J, with 22 bases in the middle. There are 19 residues in the CDR3. CDR3 loop: CASSPSPKRNSYSNQPQHF. CDR3 nucleotide sequence: TGCGCCAGCAGTCCGTCCCCAAAGCGCAATTCGTATAGCAATCAGCCCCAGCATTTT.

This clone has a handful of counts. This chain connects TRBV28 to TRBJ2-7; maybe TRBD1 (7 bases). CDR1 MDHEN and CDR2 SYDVKM come from the germline V gene. The CDR3 extends over 16 amino acids. V was shortened by 3 bases and J by 0 bases, with 15 bases between the two germline ends. CDR3 nucleotides: TGTGCCAGCAGTTTCCCGCAGGGGGGCCACTCCTACGAGCAGTACTTC. This codes for CASSFPQGGHSYEQYF.

The chain has TRBV28 and TRBJ1-6; D unresolved. CDR1 is MDHEN and CDR2 is SYDVKM in the germline V gene. This CDR3 contains 15 residues. V lost 5 bases and J lost 5, with 13 bases in between. The CDR3 DNA sequence: TGTGCCAGCAGTGACAAAACGCTCAATAATTCACCCCTCCACTTT. As protein: CASSDKTLNNSPLHF.